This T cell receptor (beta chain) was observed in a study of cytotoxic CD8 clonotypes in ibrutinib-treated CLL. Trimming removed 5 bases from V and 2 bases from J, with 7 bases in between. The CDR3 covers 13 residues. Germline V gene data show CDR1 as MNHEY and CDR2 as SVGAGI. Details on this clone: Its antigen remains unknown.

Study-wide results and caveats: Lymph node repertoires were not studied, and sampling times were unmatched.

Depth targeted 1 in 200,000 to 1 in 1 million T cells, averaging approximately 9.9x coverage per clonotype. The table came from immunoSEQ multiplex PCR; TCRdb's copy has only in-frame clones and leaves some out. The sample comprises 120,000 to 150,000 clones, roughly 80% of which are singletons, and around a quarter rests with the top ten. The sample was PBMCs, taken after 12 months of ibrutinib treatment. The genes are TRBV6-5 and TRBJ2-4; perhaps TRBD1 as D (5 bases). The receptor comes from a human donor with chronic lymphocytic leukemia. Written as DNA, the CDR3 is TGTGCCAGCAGTGACAGACCCAAAAACATTCAGTACTTC. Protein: CASSDRPKNIQYF.